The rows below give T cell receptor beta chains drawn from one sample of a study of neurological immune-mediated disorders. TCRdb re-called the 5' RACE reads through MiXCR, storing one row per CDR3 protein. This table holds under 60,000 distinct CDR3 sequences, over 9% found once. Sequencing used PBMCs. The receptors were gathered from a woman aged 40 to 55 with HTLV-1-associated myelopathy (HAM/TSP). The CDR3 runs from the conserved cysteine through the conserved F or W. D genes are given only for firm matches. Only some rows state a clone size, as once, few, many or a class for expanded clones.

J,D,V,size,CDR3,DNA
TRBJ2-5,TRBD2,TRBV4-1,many,CASAGGYQETQYF,TGCGCCAGCGCGGGGGGGTACCAAGAGACCCAGTACTTC
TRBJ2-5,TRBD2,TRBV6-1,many,CATGRLAGDQETQYF,TGTGCCACAGGACGACTAGCGGGGGACCAAGAGACCCAGTACTTC
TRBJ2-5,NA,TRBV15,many,CATSRERFGIQETQYF,TGTGCCACCAGCAGGGAACGGTTCGGGATCCAAGAGACCCAGTACTTC
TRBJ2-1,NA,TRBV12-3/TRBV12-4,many,CASYAGEQFF,TGTGCCAGCTATGCAGGGGAGCAGTTCTTC
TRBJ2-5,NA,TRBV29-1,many,CSVEERGAQEETQYF,TGCAGCGTTGAAGAGAGGGGGGCGCAAGAAGAGACCCAGTACTTC
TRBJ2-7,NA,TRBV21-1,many,CAKGRGYSYEQYF,TGTGCCAAAGGGCGGGGGTACTCCTACGAGCAGTACTTC
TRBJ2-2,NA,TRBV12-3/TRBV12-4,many,CASSLTPGELFF,TGTGCCAGCAGTTTAACTCCCGGGGAGCTGTTTTTT
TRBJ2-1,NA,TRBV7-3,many,CASSLSGGPYNEQFF,TGTGCCAGCAGCTTAAGTGGGGGTCCCTACAATGAGCAGTTCTTC
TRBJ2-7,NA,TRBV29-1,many,CSVVYRYEQYF,TGCAGCGTTGTTTACCGCTACGAGCAGTACTTC
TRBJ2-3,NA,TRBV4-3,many,CASSQDLDGAIDTQYF,TGCGCCAGCAGCCAAGACTTGGACGGGGCGATAGATACGCAGTATTTT
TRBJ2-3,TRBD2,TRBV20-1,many,CSAGPPGLAGGQDTQYF,TGCAGTGCGGGACCTCCGGGACTAGCGGGGGGTCAGGATACGCAGTATTTT
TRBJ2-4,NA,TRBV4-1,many,CASSQAAGQRIIKNIQYF,TGCGCCAGCAGCCAAGCCGCTGGACAGCGAATAATCAAAAACATTCAGTACTTC
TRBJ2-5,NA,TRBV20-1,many,CSARFPLERAQYF,TGCAGTGCTAGATTTCCCCTCGAGAGAGCCCAGTACTTC
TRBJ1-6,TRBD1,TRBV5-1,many,CASSVTGTGDSPLHF,TGCGCCAGCAGCGTGACAGGGACAGGCGATTCACCCCTCCACTTT
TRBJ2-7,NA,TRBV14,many,CASSQGDSGVSYEQYF,TGTGCCAGCAGCCAAGGGGACAGCGGGGTCTCCTACGAGCAGTACTTC
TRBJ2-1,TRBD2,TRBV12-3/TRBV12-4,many,CASSLRLAGRTSYNEQFF,TGTGCCAGCAGTTTAAGACTAGCGGGGAGGACTTCCTACAATGAGCAGTTCTTC
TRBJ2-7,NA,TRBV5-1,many,CASKRDTSYEQYF,TGCGCCAGCAAACGGGACACTTCCTACGAGCAGTACTTC
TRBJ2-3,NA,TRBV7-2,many,CASSLTSFTDTQYF,TGTGCCAGCAGCTTAACTAGCTTCACAGATACGCAGTATTTT
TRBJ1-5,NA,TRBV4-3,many,CASSQSSRSDQPQHF,TGCGCCAGCAGCCAAAGCAGCAGGTCCGATCAGCCCCAGCATTTT
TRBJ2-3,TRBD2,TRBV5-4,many,CASSSPGTSGGPGTDTQYF,TGTGCCAGCAGCTCGCCGGGGACTAGCGGGGGTCCGGGCACAGATACGCAGTATTTT
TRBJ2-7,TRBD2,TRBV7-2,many,CASSLVVGSGGYEQYF,TGTGCCAGCAGCTTAGTGGTGGGTAGCGGGGGCTACGAGCAGTACTTC
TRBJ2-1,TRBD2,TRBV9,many,CASSHGTSPINEQFF,TGTGCCAGCAGCCACGGGACTAGTCCTATCAATGAGCAGTTCTTC
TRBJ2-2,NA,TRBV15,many,CATSRDTNTGELFF,TGTGCCACCAGCAGAGATACTAACACCGGGGAGCTGTTTTTT
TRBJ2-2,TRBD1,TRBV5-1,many,CASSRDRDRESGELFF,TGCGCCAGCTCCCGGGACAGGGATCGTGAATCCGGGGAGCTGTTTTTT
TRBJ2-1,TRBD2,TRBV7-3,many,CASSFSGGNYNEQFF,TGTGCCAGCAGCTTTAGCGGGGGAAACTACAATGAGCAGTTCTTC
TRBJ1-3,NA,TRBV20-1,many,CSAPSRRGESGNTIYF,TGCAGTGCTCCCTCACGACGAGGGGAATCTGGAAACACCATATATTTT
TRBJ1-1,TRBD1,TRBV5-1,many,CASSFTTGANTEAFF,TGCGCCAGCAGCTTTACGACAGGGGCTAACACTGAAGCTTTCTTT
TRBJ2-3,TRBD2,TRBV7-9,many,CASSWGSGGRTDTQYF,TGTGCCAGCAGCTGGGGTAGCGGGGGTCGCACAGATACGCAGTATTTT
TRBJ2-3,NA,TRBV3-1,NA,CASSQTGMSTDTQYF,TGTGCCAGCAGCCAAACAGGGATGAGCACAGATACGCAGTATTTT
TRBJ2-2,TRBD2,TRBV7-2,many,CASSPGLAGDPNTGELFF,TGTGCCAGCAGCCCCGGACTAGCGGGCGACCCGAACACCGGGGAGCTGTTTTTT
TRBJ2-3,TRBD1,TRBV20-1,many,CSARDNRGTDTQYF,TGCAGTGCTAGAGATAACAGGGGAACAGATACGCAGTATTTT
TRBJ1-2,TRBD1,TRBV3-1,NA,CASSQGQGFGGYTF,TGTGCCAGCAGCCAAGGACAGGGTTTTGGCGGCTACACCTTC
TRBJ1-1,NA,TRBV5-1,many,CASSLDLANTEAFF,TGCGCCAGCAGCTTGGACCTGGCGAACACTGAAGCTTTCTTT
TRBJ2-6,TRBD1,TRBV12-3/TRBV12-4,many,CASSLGDSSSGANVLTF,TGTGCCAGCAGTTTAGGGGACAGCTCCTCTGGGGCCAACGTCCTGACTTTC
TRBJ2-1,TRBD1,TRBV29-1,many,CSVDGQGYNEQFF,TGCAGCGTTGATGGACAGGGCTACAATGAGCAGTTCTTC
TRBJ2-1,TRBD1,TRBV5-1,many,CASSLRQGLYNEQFF,TGCGCCAGCAGCTTAAGACAGGGCTTATACAATGAGCAGTTCTTC
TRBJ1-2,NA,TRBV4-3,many,CASSQEEAGKRFVDGYTF,TGCGCCAGCAGCCAAGAGGAGGCAGGGAAGAGGTTTGTGGATGGCTACACCTTC